Shown below are 10 T cell receptor beta chains from a single sample sequenced in a study of Graves' ophthalmopathy and Graves' hyperthyroidism. Amplifying from RNA transcripts, the study obtained TCR beta CDR3 regions. First-round RT-PCR employed HTBI primers, with a second-round multiplex PCR after it. TCRdb fed the multiplex PCR reads into MiXCR, producing one record per CDR3 protein. The table lists 350,000 or so distinct CDR3 sequences, 17% of them singletons. Specimen: peripheral blood. These receptors originate from an adult man with Graves' ophthalmopathy.

This clonotype was counted at least ten times. This sequence joins TRBV7-2 and TRBJ1-1, with D possibly being TRBD1 (6 bases). Deletions cut 4 bases from V and 11 bases from J, with 23 bases between. CDR1 and CDR2 from the germline V gene are SGHTA and FQGNSA. The CDR3 length is 15 residues. This CDR3 is CASSYSRGGRLGAFF. CDR3 coding DNA: TGTGCCAGCAGCTATAGTCGGGGGGGGCGCCTGGGTGCTTTCTTT.

Ten or more counts support this clonotype. The V gene is TRBV20-1, the J gene TRBJ2-7, with D possibly TRBD1 on 5 matching bases. The V gene lost 3 bases and the J gene lost 6 bases, with 9 bases spanning the gap. CDR1 and CDR2 (germline): DFQATT, SNEGSKA (reference sequence). CDR3 length equals 11 residues. The CDR3 spells CSASFQGEQYF. CDR3 DNA sequence: TGCAGTGCTAGTTTTCAGGGCGAGCAGTACTTC.

This clonotype was picked up many times. CDR3 in amino acids: CASRRRVNTEAFF. CDR3 DNA sequence: TGTGCCAGTAGGAGACGGGTGAACACTGAAGCTTTCTTT. This rearrangement joins TRBV19 to TRBJ1-1; D remains unclear. The CDR3 covers 13 residues. Germline CDR1 reads LNHDA; CDR2 reads SQIVND (reference sequence). Trimming shortened V by 6 bases and J by 0 bases, and 8 bases separated the two germline ends.

At least ten counts were recorded for this clonotype. This sequence joins TRBV6-1 and TRBJ2-7; D is ambiguous. Trimming removed 6 bases from V and 2 bases from J, with 11 bases in between. In germline, CDR1 is MNHNS, CDR2 SASEGT. The CDR3 covers 13 residues. The CDR3 here is CASSPARPYEQYF. The CDR3 DNA reads as TGTGCCAGCAGCCCGGCGAGACCCTACGAGCAGTACTTC.

This clonotype has ten or more counts. This chain links TRBV11-2 with TRBJ2-7, with TRBD1 identical over 8 bases. Germline V gene data show CDR1 as SGHAT and CDR2 as FQNNGV. With 4 bases clipped from V and 0 bases from J, the junction kept 14 bases outside the gene matches. The CDR3 covers 18 residues. This CDR3 reads CASSSADRDPPSSYEQYF. CDR3 DNA: TGTGCCAGCAGCTCCGCGGACAGGGACCCTCCGAGCTCCTACGAGCAGTACTTC. The full variable domain, rest sourced from reference TRBV11-2 and TRBJ2-7, is EAGVAQSPRYKIIEKRQSVAFWCNPISGHATLYWYQQILGQGPKLLIQFQNNGVVDDSQLPKDRFSAERLKGVDSTLKIQPAKLEDSAVYLCASSSADRDPPSSYEQYFGPGTRLTVT.

This clonotype has just a few counts. This chain joins TRBV3-1 and TRBJ2-5, with D maybe TRBD1 (6 bases). The CDR3 spans 16 residues. Deletions cut 4 bases from V and 7 bases from J, with 22 bases between. From germline, CDR1 is LGHDT and CDR2 YNNKEL (reference sequence). CDR3 region: CASSPPLDSHAGTQYF. CDR3 DNA: TGTGCCAGCAGCCCACCCTTGGACAGCCACGCTGGGACCCAGTACTTC.

This clonotype was seen repeatedly, ten times or more. The rearrangement joins TRBV2 to TRBJ1-1; 10 nucleotides agree with TRBD1. The CDR3 spans 14 residues. From germline, CDR1 is SNHLY and CDR2 FYNNEI. Losses at the gene ends were 6 bases for V and 3 bases for J; bases not matched to a gene: 4. The CDR3 reads CASSKGQGDTEAFF. The CDR3 region has the DNA TGTGCCAGCAGCAAAGGACAGGGGGACACTGAAGCTTTCTTT.

This clonotype has at least ten counts. The chain combines TRBV19 with TRBJ2-7, with 10 bases that match TRBD2. In germline, CDR1 is LNHDA, CDR2 SQIVND (reference sequence). The ends lost 4 bases at V and 3 bases at J; junction bases unmatched: 6. This CDR3 region has 15 residues. CDR3 residues: CASSTAASGSYEQYF. CDR3 bases: TGTGCCAGTAGTACCGCCGCTAGCGGGAGCTACGAGCAGTACTTC. Full variable domain (outside the CDR3, taken from reference TRBV19 and TRBJ2-7): DGGITQSPKYLFRKEGQNVTLSCEQNLNHDAMYWYRQDPGQGLRLIYYSQIVNDFQKGDIAEGYSVSREKKESFPLTVTSAQKNPTAFYLCASSTAASGSYEQYFGPGTRLTVT.

The chain joins TRBV5-1 to TRBJ1-2; D is unresolved. Germline CDR1 SGHRS, CDR2 YFSETQ. Trimming cost V 4 bases and J 13 bases, with 20 bases left between them. CDR3 length: 13 residues. CDR3 in DNA: TGCGCCAGCAGCACAAACGCCGGGCTAGTCTTCACCTTC. This gives the protein CASSTNAGLVFTF.

This clonotype was counted many times. The chain links TRBV28 to TRBJ1-5, with 7 bases that match TRBD1. The J segment lost 5 bases and the V segment lost 9 bases, leaving 7 bases of the junction unmatched. The CDR3 extends over 13 amino acids. CDR1 MDHEN and CDR2 SYDVKM come from the germline V gene. CDR3 in DNA: TGTGCCAGTCGGCGGCAGGGGGATCAGCCCCAGCATTTT. Translating it yields CASRRQGDQPQHF. Variable domain in full (rest from reference TRBV28 and TRBJ1-5): DVKVTQSSRYLVKRTGEKVFLECVQDMDHENMFWYRQDPGLGLRLIYFSYDVKMKEKGDIPEGYSVSREKKERFSLILESASTNQTSMYLCASRRQGDQPQHFGDGTRLSIL.